This TCR beta chain was obtained from a study of cytomegalovirus exposure and HLA in healthy donors. Study findings and constraints: Using a false discovery rate of 0.05, a later analysis showed that about 16,000 TCR beta sequences were associated with HLA alleles.

Concerning this clone itself: The antigen remains undetermined.

Germline V gene data show CDR1 as SGHTS and CDR2 as YDEGEE. CDR3 length: 12 residues. The V gene lost 0 bases and the J gene lost 3 bases, with 4 bases spanning the gap. The PCR was carried out with 60 Vbeta primers and 13 Jbeta primers. This table comes from immunoSEQ multiplex PCR, and its TCRdb copy is limited to in-frame clones, with some not included. The sample comprises about 200,000 clones, about 87% of which are singletons, and roughly 1.9% rests with the top ten. This sequence joins TRBV5-8 and TRBJ2-7, with D unclear. The sample was PBMCs. The sequence came from a woman between 18 and 30 years old in good health and CMV-seronegative. In DNA, the CDR3 is TGTGCCAGCAGCTTGGACGGCTACGAGCAGTACTTC. This sequence encodes CASSLDGYEQYF.